This T cell receptor beta chain comes out of a study of CD8+CD57+ T cells in acquired aplastic anemia. About the study: Sorted CD4+ and CD8+ cell DNA averaged 3.2 ug.

The germline CDR1 and CDR2 sequences are DFQATT and SNEGSKA (reference sequence). V lost 0 bases, J lost 7 bases, and 13 bases lay in between. The CDR3 consists of 14 residues. Sequenced patients had shown CD8+CD57+ cell expansion by flow cytometry. Acquired aplastic anemia of severe grade affected all patients. Study-wide findings and caveats: Patients shared 25 to 35 CD8+ CDR3 sequences with controls. Between the patient and control groups, CD8+ Simpson's diversity did not differ significantly.

This clonotype was seen at least ten times. Its specificity is not known. TCR beta VDJ combinations and CDR3 sequences were profiled from genomic DNA. MiXCR, applied by TCRdb to the reads, yields one record per CDR3 protein. The data hold 450,000 to 600,000 distinct CDR3 sequences, with approximately 32% observed a single time. The sequence came from a human donor with aplastic anemia. This rearrangement joins TRBV20-1 to TRBJ1-5; D is possibly TRBD1 (6 bases). Sequencing was done on a sample of sorted CD4+, CD8+, or CD8+CD57+ T cells (not recorded which) from PBMCs. In nucleotides, the CDR3 is TGCAGTGCTAGAGAGCAGGGGATAGGCCAGCCCCAGCATTTT. Protein: CSAREQGIGQPQHF.